Included here is one TCR beta chain sequence, with context. Its cognate antigen is unknown. The sample originates from a study of T cells after yellow fever vaccination. Study results and limitations: When the response was secondary, it was weaker but reached its peak faster, day 5 versus 15. The CD4 and CD8 compartments had a small share of their clonotypes in common.

TCRdb re-analysed the 5' RACE reads in MiXCR, keeping a single row per CDR3 protein. The sample records some 550,000 distinct CDR3 sequences, about 19% being singletons. Sequences were derived from PBMCs, sampled 15 days after the yellow fever booster vaccination. The sequence was collected from a man in his thirties or forties who received the YFV17D yellow fever vaccine.

CDR3 region: CASSEIGGVGISDNSPLHF. As DNA, the CDR3 is TGCGCCAGCAGCGAAATCGGTGGGGTAGGAATTTCAGATAATTCACCCCTCCACTTT. The V gene is TRBV4-3, the J gene TRBJ1-6; D unclear. CDR1 is LGHNA and CDR2 is YSLEER in the germline V gene. The CDR3 sequence is 19 residues long. V lost 5 bases and J lost 5, with 25 bases in between.